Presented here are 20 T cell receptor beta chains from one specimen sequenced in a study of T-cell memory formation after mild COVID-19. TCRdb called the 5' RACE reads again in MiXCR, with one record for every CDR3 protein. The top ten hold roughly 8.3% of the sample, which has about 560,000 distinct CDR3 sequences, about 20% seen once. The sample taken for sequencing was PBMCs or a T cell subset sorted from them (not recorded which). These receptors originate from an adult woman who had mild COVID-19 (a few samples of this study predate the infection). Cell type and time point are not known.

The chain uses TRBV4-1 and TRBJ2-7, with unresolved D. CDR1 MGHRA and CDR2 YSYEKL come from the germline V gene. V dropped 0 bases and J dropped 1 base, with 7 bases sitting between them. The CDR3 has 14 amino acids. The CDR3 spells CASSQDDLSYEQYF. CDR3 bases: TGCGCCAGCAGCCAAGACGACCTGTCCTACGAGCAGTACTTC.

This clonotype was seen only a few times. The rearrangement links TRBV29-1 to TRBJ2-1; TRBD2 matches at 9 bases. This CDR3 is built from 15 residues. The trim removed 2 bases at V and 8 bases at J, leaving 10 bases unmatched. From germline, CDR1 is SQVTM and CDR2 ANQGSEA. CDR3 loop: CSVERGGRASDEQFF. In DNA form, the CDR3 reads TGCAGCGTTGAACGGGGCGGGAGGGCTTCGGATGAGCAGTTCTTC.

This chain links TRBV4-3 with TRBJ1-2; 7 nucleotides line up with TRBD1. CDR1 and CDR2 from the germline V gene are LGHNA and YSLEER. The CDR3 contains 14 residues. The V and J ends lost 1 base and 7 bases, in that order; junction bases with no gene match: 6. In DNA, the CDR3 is TGCGCCAGCAGCCAAGCGACGCAGGGGGGTGGCTACACCTTC. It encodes CASSQATQGGGYTF.

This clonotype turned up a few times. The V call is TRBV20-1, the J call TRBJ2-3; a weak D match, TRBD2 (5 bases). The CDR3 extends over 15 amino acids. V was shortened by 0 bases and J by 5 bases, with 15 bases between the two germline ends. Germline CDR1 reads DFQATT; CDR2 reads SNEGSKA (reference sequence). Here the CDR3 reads CSARDLPTGGDTQYF. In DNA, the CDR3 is TGCAGTGCTAGAGATTTGCCCACCGGAGGAGATACGCAGTATTTT.

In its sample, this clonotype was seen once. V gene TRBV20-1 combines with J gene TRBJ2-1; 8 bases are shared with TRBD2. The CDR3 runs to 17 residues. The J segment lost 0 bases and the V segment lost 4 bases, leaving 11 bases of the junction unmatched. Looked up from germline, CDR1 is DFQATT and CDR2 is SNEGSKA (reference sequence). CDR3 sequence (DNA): TGCAGTGCTACAGGACTAGCACCGATTAACTCCTACAATGAGCAGTTCTTC. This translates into CSATGLAPINSYNEQFF.

CDR3 amino acids: CASSLSGAEGGYTF. The CDR3 nucleotides are TGCGCCAGCAGCTTGTCGGGGGCTGAAGGCGGCTACACCTTC. The chain is built from TRBV5-1 and TRBJ1-2, with D possibly TRBD1 on 6 matching bases. CDR3 length: 14 amino acids. The V end was cut by 1 base, the J end by 8 bases, with 15 bases between. Germline CDR1 is SGHRS and CDR2 is YFSETQ.

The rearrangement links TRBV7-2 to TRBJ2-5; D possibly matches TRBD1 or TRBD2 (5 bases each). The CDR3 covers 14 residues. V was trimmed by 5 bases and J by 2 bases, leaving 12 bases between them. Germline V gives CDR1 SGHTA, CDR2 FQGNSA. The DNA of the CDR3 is TGTGCCAGCAGCCTCCCAGAGGGGCAAGAGACCCAGTACTTC. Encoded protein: CASSLPEGQETQYF.

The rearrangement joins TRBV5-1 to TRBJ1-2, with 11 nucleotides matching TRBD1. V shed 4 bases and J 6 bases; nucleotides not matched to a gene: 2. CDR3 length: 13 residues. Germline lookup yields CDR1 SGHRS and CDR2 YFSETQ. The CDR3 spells CASSRGQGDGYTF. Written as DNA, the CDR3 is TGCGCCAGCAGCCGGGGACAGGGGGATGGCTACACCTTC.

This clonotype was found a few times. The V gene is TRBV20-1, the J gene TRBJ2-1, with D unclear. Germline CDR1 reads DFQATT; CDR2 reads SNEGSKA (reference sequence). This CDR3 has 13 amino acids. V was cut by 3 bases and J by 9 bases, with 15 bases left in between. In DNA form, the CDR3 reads TGCAGTGCTAGCCGGGTCCCCTCGGCTGAGCAGTTCTTC. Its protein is CSASRVPSAEQFF.

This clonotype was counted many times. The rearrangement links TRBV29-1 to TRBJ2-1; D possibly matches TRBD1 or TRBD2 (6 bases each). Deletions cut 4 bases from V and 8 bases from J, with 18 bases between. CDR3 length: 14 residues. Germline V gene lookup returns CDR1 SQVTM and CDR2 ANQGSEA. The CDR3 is CSVAGEAGVYEQFF. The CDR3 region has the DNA TGCAGCGTTGCAGGGGAGGCTGGTGTCTATGAGCAGTTCTTC.

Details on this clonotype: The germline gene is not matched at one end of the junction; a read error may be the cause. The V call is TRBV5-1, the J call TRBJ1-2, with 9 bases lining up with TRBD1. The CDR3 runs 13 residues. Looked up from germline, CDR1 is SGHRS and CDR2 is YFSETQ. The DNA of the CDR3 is TGCGCCAGCAGCCCGGGACAGGGAGAGGGCTACTCCTTC. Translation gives CASSPGQGEGYSF.

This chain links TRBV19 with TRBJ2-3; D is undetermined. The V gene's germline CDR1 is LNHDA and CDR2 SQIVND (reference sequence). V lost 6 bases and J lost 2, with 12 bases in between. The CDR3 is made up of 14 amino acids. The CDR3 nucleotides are TGTGCCAGTAGGGTAGCAGCTGACACAGATACGCAGTATTTT. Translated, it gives CASRVAADTDTQYF.

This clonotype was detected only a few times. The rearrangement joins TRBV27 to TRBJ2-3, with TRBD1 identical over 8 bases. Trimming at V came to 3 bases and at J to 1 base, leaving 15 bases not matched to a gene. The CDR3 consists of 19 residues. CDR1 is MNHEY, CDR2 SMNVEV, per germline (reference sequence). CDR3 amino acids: CASSFWPSGQGYGTDTQYF. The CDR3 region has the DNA TGTGCCAGCAGTTTTTGGCCGTCTGGACAGGGCTATGGCACAGATACGCAGTATTTT.

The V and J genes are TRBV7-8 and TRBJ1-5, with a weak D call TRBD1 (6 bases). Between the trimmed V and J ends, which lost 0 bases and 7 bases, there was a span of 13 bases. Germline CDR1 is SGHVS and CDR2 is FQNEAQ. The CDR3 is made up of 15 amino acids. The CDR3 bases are TGTGCCAGCAGCTTAGCCGGGGGCCAGGGCCAGCCCCAGCATTTT. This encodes CASSLAGGQGQPQHF. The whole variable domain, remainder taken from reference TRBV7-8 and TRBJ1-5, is GAGVSQSPRYKVAKRGQDVALRCDPISGHVSLFWYQQALGQGPEFLTYFQNEAQLDKSGLPSDRFFAERPEGSVSTLKIQRTQQEDSAVYLCASSLAGGQGQPQHFGDGTRLSIL.

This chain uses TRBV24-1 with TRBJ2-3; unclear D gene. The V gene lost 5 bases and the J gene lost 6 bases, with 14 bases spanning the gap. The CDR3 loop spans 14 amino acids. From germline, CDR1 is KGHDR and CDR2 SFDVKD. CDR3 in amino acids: CATSGGPTTDTQYF. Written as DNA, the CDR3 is TGTGCCACCAGTGGAGGTCCCACGACGGATACGCAGTATTTT.

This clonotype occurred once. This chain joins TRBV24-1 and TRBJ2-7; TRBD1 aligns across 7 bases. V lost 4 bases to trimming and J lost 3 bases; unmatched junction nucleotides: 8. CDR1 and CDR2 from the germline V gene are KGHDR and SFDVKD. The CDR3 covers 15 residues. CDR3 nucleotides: TGTGCCACCAGTGAATCCCCTGGACAGGTCTACGAGCAGTACTTC. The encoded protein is CATSESPGQVYEQYF.

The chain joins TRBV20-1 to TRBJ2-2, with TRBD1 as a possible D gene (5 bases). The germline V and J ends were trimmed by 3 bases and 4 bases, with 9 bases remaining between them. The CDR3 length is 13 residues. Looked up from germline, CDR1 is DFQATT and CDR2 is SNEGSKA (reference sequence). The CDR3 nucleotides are TGCAGTGCTAGTACCAGGGTCACCGGGGAGCTGTTTTTT. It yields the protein CSASTRVTGELFF.

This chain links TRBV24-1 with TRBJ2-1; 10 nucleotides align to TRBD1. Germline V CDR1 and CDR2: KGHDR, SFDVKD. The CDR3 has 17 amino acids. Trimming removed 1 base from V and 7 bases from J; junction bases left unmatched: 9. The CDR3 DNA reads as TGTGCCACCAGTGATTTTGGCGGGACAGGGGTTGGTAATGAGCAGTTCTTC. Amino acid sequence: CATSDFGGTGVGNEQFF.

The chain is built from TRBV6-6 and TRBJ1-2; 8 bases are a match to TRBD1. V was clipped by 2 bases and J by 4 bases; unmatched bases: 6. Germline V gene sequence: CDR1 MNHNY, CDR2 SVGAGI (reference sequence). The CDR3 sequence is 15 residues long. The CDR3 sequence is CASSYRAGGGYGYTF. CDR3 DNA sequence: TGTGCCAGCAGTTACCGAGCAGGGGGCGGCTATGGCTACACCTTC.

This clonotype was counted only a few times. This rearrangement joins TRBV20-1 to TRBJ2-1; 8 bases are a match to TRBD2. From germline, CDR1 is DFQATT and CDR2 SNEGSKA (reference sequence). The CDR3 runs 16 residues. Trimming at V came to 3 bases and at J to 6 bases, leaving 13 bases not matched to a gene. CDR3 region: CSASGAGARRSNEQFF. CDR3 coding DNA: TGCAGTGCTAGTGGAGCGGGAGCGCGGAGGTCCAATGAGCAGTTCTTC.